The subject of this entry is one T cell receptor beta chain. Its antigen remains unidentified. The input lacks base qualities; no much larger clone sits a single base away. The library was generated by the immunoSEQ multiplex PCR assay. For most patients, genomic DNA was isolated using the Qiagen DNeasy Blood and Tissue Kit and was shipped frozen to Adaptive Biotechnologies for TCR sequencing. Adaptive Biotechnologies carried out high-throughput TCR-beta CDR3 sequencing of genomic DNA for most patients. The published analysis was carried out like this. Adaptive's ImmunoSEQ software supplied the TCR sequencing data for around 19 patients, while MiXCR and VDJtools were used to process a few other patients. To correct CD4 versus CD8 sorting errors, any sequence found in both subsets at a frequency ratio below 5:1 was removed. CDR3 nucleotide sequences shared by donor and recipient were removed because the origin of these sequences could not be assigned. To count as alloreactive, a clone needed at least 2-fold expansion over unstimulated cells and a minimum CFSE-low frequency of 0.002% (template counts) or 0.001% (read counts). A clone was considered mappable if detected in the sequenced pre-transplant spleen, lymph node, or MLR CFSE-low populations of the donor or recipient. The cumulative frequency of alloreactive clones was calculated as a percentage of all sequences, weighted by copy number. TCRdb re-hosts the immuneACCESS table, in-frame sequences only. Its copies lack some clones; in the studies checked, an unresolved V gene accounts for under half of them, and the cause for the rest is not known. V, J and clone size are those of that table, while D and trimming were read from the DNA. This sample is represented by 95,000 to 110,000 clones; roughly 87% of them were singletons. Over 0.55% of the sample belongs to the ten largest clones.

These data are taken from a study of graft-versus-host responses after intestinal transplantation (dated by TCRdb to the early 2020s). Describing the broader study: The transplants that recipients received were multivisceral, liver-intestinal, or isolated intestinal. Every recipient was given anti-thymocyte globulin induction, then maintenance tacrolimus and steroids for 3 to 4 years. Bulk TCR-beta CDR3 sequencing was used to track graft-versus-host and host-versus-graft alloreactive T cell clones in the graft, circulation and bone marrow after intestinal transplantation. To identify alloreactive clones, pre-transplant mixed lymphocyte reaction products were sequenced and then compared with unstimulated pre-transplant donor and recipient T cells. The cohort enrolled 20 to 30 intestinal transplant recipients including one retransplant, and a few patients lacking pretransplant specimens were excluded. Donor T cell macrochimerism was defined as a peak of at least 4% donor T cells among recipient peripheral blood mononuclear cells. Samples from a few later patients were sequenced in-house on an Illumina MiSeq with MiXCR processing rather than by the commercial service.

V loses 7 bases of germline sequence and J loses 0 bases, and the interval between the two ends is 19 bases. CDR1 and CDR2 are read off the germline V gene (reference sequence) as SEHNR and FQNEAQ. The CDR3 spans 17 residues, from the cysteine through the phenylalanine. CDR3 DNA is the only sequence kept; it has 51 bases, read in frame from the first base. The sample's time point label, in plain terms: cells obtained before transplantation from donor or recipient. CD3+CD4+ and CD3+CD8+ populations were FACS-sorted from unstimulated pre-transplant donor and recipient cells taken from spleen or lymph nodes. Results and caveats for the whole study, not just this receptor: GvH clones were detected in recipient bone marrow, and some of these GvH clones were observed earlier in ileal mucosa or blood, consistent with an intestinal mucosal origin. Early after transplant, declines in HvG clones were associated with peak levels of circulating GvH clones. Patients with donor T cell macrochimerism had high GvH to HvG T cell clonal ratios in their allografts. Conclusions were limited by the relatively low number and heterogeneity of intestinal transplant patients.

Sequencing used unstimulated CD4+ T cells sorted from spleen or lymph node cells, obtained before transplant. The TCR comes from a human donor who was the organ donor for an intestinal transplant. In this chain, TRBV7-9 is recombined with TRBJ1-3; the D gene cannot be resolved reliably. At the DNA level, the sequence is TGTGCCAGCATCCCCATTGAATACAGTGGCTCTGGAAACACCATATATTTT. This gives the protein CASIPIEYSGSGNTIYF.